This T cell receptor (beta chain) appears in the sequencing data of a study of blood T cell repertoires in COVID-19. Recruits, aged about 18 to 95 years, lived in 24 US areas. Authors' methods: Amplification of reference gene primers was used by the study to estimate nucleated cell counts. Libraries were prepared by immunoSEQ multiplex PCR; TCRdb keeps only in-frame clonotypes and omits some of them. The V and J calls and the clone size are those of that table, but D and trimming were determined from the DNA. The sample comprises around 340,000 clones, almost 90% of which are singletons, and around 0.92% rests with the top ten. Trimming cost V 1 base and J 5 bases, with 13 bases left between them. Germline assignment: CDR1 SGHRS and CDR2 YFSETQ. The CDR3 has 15 amino acids.

V usage is TRBV5-1 and J usage is TRBJ2-1, with D perhaps matching TRBD2 (7 bases). The sequence was obtained from a woman aged 25-40 years who had been exposed to COVID-19. Sequencing was done on a sample of PBMCs or T cells enriched from blood (not recorded which). CDR3 DNA sequence: TGCGCCAGCAGCTTGTTCAGGGGAGGGAACAATGAGCAGTTCTTC. Protein sequence: CASSLFRGGNNEQFF. Full variable domain (outside the CDR3, taken from reference TRBV5-1 and TRBJ2-1): KAGVTQTPRYLIKTRGQQVTLSCSPISGHRSVSWYQQTPGQGLQFLFEYFSETQRNKGNFPGRFSGRQFSNSRSEMNVSTLELGDSALYLCASSLFRGGNNEQFFGPGTRLTVL.